The clone carrying this TCR beta chain was detected a few times. Germline loops: CDR1 ENHRY, CDR2 SYGVKD. This CDR3 has 14 amino acids. The V and J ends lost 2 bases and 9 bases, in that order; junction bases with no gene match: 3. This sample is drawn from a study of shared clonotypes between healthy human individuals. Produced via immunoSEQ multiplex PCR; TCRdb's table is partial and in-frame only. The sample includes 2 million to 2.5 million clones, more than 90% of them seen just once. The sequencing sample was made of naive CD4+ T cells sorted from blood. As to subset: CD45RA+ positively selected. The TCR sequence derives from a man aged 18-30 years in good health. The chain recombines TRBV10-3 with TRBJ1-6, with TRBD1 matching 8 bases. The CDR3 loop reads CAISEQGAGSPLHF. CDR3 coding DNA: TGTGCCATCAGTGAGCAGGGGGCGGGTTCACCCCTCCACTTT.